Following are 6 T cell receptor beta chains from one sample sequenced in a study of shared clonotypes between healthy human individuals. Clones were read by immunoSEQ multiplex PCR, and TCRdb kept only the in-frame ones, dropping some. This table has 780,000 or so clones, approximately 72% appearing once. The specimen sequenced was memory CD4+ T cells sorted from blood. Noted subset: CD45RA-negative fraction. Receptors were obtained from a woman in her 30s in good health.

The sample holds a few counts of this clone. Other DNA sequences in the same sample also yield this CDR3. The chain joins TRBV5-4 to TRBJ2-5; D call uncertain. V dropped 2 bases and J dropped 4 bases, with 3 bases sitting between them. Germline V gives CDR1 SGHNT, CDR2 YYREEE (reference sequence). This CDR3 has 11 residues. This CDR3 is CASSFRETQYF. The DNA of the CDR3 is TGTGCCAGCAGCTTCCGAGAGACCCAGTACTTC.

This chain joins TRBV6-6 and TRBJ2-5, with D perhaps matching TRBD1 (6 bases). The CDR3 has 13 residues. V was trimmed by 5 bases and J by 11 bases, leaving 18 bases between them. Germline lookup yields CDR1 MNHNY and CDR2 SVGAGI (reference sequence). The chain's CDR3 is CASSLGASYEQYF. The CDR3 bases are TGTGCCAGCAGTCTGGGGGCTTCCTACGAACAGTACTTC.

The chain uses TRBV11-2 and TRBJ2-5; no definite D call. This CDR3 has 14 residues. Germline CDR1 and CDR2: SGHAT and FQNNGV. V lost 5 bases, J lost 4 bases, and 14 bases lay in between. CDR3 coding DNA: TGTGCCAGCAGCGGCCGGATCATGGGAGAGACCCAGTACTTC. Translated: CASSGRIMGETQYF.

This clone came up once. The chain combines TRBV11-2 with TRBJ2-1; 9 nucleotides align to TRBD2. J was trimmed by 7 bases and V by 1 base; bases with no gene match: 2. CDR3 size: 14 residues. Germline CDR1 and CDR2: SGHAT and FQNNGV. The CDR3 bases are TGTGCCAGCAGCTTAGGGCTAGCGGGGAATGAGCAGTTCTTC. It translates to CASSLGLAGNEQFF.

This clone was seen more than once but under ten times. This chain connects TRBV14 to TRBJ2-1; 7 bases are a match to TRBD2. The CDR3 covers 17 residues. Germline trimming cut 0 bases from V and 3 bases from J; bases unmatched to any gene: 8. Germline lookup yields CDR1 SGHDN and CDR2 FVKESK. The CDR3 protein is CASSQEILADYYNEQFF. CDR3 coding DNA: TGTGCCAGCAGCCAAGAGATTCTAGCGGACTACTACAATGAGCAGTTCTTC.

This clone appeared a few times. The CDR3 DNA reads as TGTGCCAGCAGCGTTAGCGGGAGTTATTACAATGAGCAGTTCTTC. Protein: CASSVSGSYYNEQFF. The V call is TRBV11-2, the J call TRBJ2-1; 9 bases fit TRBD2. The CDR3 consists of 15 residues. Unmatched junction bases numbered 6, after V lost 5 bases and J lost 4 bases. CDR1 and CDR2 (germline): SGHAT, FQNNGV.